This T cell receptor (beta chain) was recovered during a study of cytotoxic CD8 clonotypes in ibrutinib-treated CLL. Clones were read by immunoSEQ multiplex PCR, and TCRdb kept only the in-frame ones, dropping some. Of 130,000 to 150,000 clones listed, about 80% were seen once; the top ten hold around 13%. This TCR came from a human donor with chronic lymphocytic leukemia. Source: PBMCs, taken after 12 months of ibrutinib treatment.

The CDR3 DNA follows: TGTGCCAGTAGTATGCAGGCCGCCCTTAGGGACTACGAGCAGTACTTC. This codes for CASSMQAALRDYEQYF. V is TRBV19 and J is TRBJ2-7; D gene unclear. The V and J ends lost 3 bases and 3 bases respectively, with 18 bases between them. The CDR3 extends over 16 amino acids. CDR1 and CDR2 from the germline V gene are LNHDA and SQIVND (reference sequence).